The TCR beta chain described here comes from a study of blood T cell repertoires in COVID-19. Study in general: Whether acute or convalescent, the COVID-19 samples came from the United States, Italy and Spain. PBMCs, B-cell-depleted T cells, or T cells provided the cDNA or gDNA that made up the material.

Original processing methods: Amplification from reference gene primers served as the basis for estimated nucleated cell counts. This table comes from immunoSEQ multiplex PCR, and its TCRdb copy is limited to in-frame clones, with some not included. The V and J calls and clone size were taken over from that table, and D and trimming were inferred from the DNA. The sample shows about 140,000 clones, about 86% of them seen only once. This CDR3 spans 14 amino acids. The ends lost 4 bases at V and 7 bases at J; junction bases unmatched: 7. The V gene's germline CDR1 is MGHRA and CDR2 YSYEKL. The sequence was collected from a woman aged 55 to 70 with acute or convalescent COVID-19. Sequences were obtained from peripheral blood. V and J are TRBV4-1 and TRBJ1-2; the match to TRBD1 covers 9 bases. The CDR3 sequence: CASSLITGGSGYTF. CDR3 sequence (DNA): TGCGCCAGCAGCCTAATAACAGGGGGCTCTGGCTACACCTTC.